This T cell receptor (beta chain) was identified in a study of OX40 agonist ivuxolimab in advanced cancers. Overall study: Antecedent anti-PD-1, anti-PD-L1 or anti-CTLA-4 therapy was permissible, with 35% to 40% having received some. Partial responses occurred in three patients (one hepatocellular carcinoma, two cutaneous melanoma).

In the case of this clone: As yet, its antigen is unknown.

V gave up 0 bases and J gave up 5 bases, with 19 bases separating them. There are 16 residues in the CDR3. Germline CDR1 reads SQVTM; CDR2 reads ANQGSEA. Study findings and constraints: At 0.1 to 3.0 mg/kg, CD4+ and CD8+ blood T cells expanded clonally by week 6.

Clones were read by immunoSEQ multiplex PCR, and TCRdb kept only the in-frame ones, dropping some. The data contain around 80,000 clones, around 93% of them singletons. This material consisted of CD4+ or CD8+ T cells sorted from blood, taken in a trial of the OX40 agonist ivuxolimab. J is TRBJ1-1 and V is TRBV29-1; TRBD1 might be the D (6 bases). The sequence came from an adult with an advanced solid tumor such as melanoma, head and neck, liver or kidney cancer. The CDR3 nucleotides are TGCAGCGTTGAAGACCCGGTGGGGACAACGGGAACTGAAGCTTTCTTT. It yields the protein CSVEDPVGTTGTEAFF.